The 5 T cell receptor beta chains below were found in one sample sequenced in a study of identical twins. A single record per CDR3 protein comes from TCRdb applying MiXCR to the 5' RACE reads. Among approximately 530,000 distinct CDR3 sequences listed, around 24% were seen once. The sample was also linked to a second study, of yellow fever vaccine responses in identical twins.

Sequences were obtained from CD4+ T cells sorted from blood. These TCRs come from a woman in her late teens or twenties in good health.

This clonotype was counted between two and nine times. This chain joins TRBV4-1 and TRBJ2-3; 11 nucleotides align to TRBD2. Per germline, CDR1 MGHRA and CDR2 YSYEKL. The CDR3 contains 16 residues. With 4 bases clipped from V and 2 bases from J, the junction kept 5 bases outside the gene matches. CDR3 region: CASSPGTSGHTDTQYF. As DNA, the CDR3 is TGCGCCAGCAGCCCTGGGACTAGCGGTCACACAGATACGCAGTATTTT.

V usage is TRBV10-3 and J usage is TRBJ1-1, with 10 bases aligning to TRBD1. The germline V gene encodes CDR1 ENHRY and CDR2 SYGVKD. V dropped 6 bases and J dropped 8; count of bases not matched to a gene: 9. The CDR3 covers 14 residues. CDR3: CAIRNDRGRKEAFF. Here the CDR3 DNA reads TGTGCCATCAGGAACGACAGGGGGCGAAAGGAAGCTTTCTTT.

The chain uses TRBV7-8 and TRBJ2-3, with 10 nucleotides matching TRBD2. With V trimmed by 5 bases and J by 2 bases, 7 bases remained unmatched. CDR1 and CDR2 from the germline V gene are SGHVS and FQNEAQ. The CDR3 loop spans 16 amino acids. Here the CDR3 DNA reads TGTGCCAGCAGCCTGGGAGCGGGAGGGACCACAGATACGCAGTATTTT. It encodes CASSLGAGGTTDTQYF.

The genes are TRBV6-5 and TRBJ2-5, with 14 positions matching TRBD2. V lost 4 bases and J lost 4; bases outside the gene matches: 5. Looked up from germline, CDR1 is MNHEY and CDR2 is SVGAGI. The CDR3 is made up of 16 amino acids. The CDR3 sequence: CASSWTSGRTRETQYF. The CDR3 DNA sequence: TGTGCCAGCAGTTGGACTAGCGGGAGGACTAGAGAGACCCAGTACTTC.

In this sample, this clonotype turned up a few times. V usage is TRBV28 and J usage is TRBJ2-2; TRBD2 matches 9 bases. The V and J ends lost 6 bases and 5 bases, in that order; junction bases with no gene match: 4. The CDR3 is 14 amino acids. The germline V gene has CDR1 MDHEN and CDR2 SYDVKM. Here the CDR3 DNA reads TGTGCCAGCAGCCGACTAGCGGAAACCGGGGAGCTGTTTTTT. It specifies CASSRLAETGELFF.